Listed below are T cell receptor beta chains from one sample, sequenced in a study of Graves' ophthalmopathy and Graves' hyperthyroidism. From the multiplex PCR reads, TCRdb called clonotypes with MiXCR, one entry per CDR3 protein. The repertoire includes about 1.2 million distinct CDR3 sequences, less than 45% of them detected once, and 11% sits in the top ten. Sequencing was carried out using peripheral blood or thyroid tissue (not recorded which). The receptors shown here come from an adult man with Graves' hyperthyroidism. The CDR3 runs from the conserved cysteine through the conserved F or W. The D gene is left open where the match is weak. Clone sizes are given selectively: once, few, many, or a class where the clone is expanded.

cdr3_aa cdr3_nt clone_size v_call cdr3_length d_call j_call
CSALPPGFAETQYF TGCAGTGCTCTACCCCCGGGGTTTGCAGAGACCCAGTACTTC . TRBV20-1 14 . TRBJ2-5
CASTGVGGETQYF TGCGCCAGCACTGGGGTAGGCGGTGAGACCCAGTACTTC many TRBV10-2 13 . TRBJ2-5
CASSDTVSHNSPLHF TGTGCCAGCAGTGACACAGTCAGCCACAATTCACCCCTCCACTTT . TRBV6-5 15 . TRBJ1-6
CASSLASGGGLETQYF TGTGCCAGCAGCTTAGCCTCAGGGGGGGGGTTGGAGACCCAGTACTTC many TRBV7-8 16 . TRBJ2-5
CSATALSWQGASSNQPQHF TGCAGTGCTACCGCCCTTTCGTGGCAGGGGGCATCTAGCAATCAGCCCCAGCATTTT . TRBV20-1 19 TRBD1 TRBJ1-5
CASSPGAQESSYNSPLHF TGCGCCAGCAGCCCGGGGGCACAGGAGAGCTCCTATAATTCACCCCTCCACTTT . TRBV5-1 18 . TRBJ1-6
CASRLGQLSNQPQHF TGTGCCAGCAGATTGGGACAGTTAAGCAATCAGCCCCAGCATTTT many TRBV9 15 TRBD1 TRBJ1-5
CASTLRGDNQPQHF TGTGCCAGCACCCTTCGAGGGGACAATCAGCCCCAGCATTTT many TRBV7-2 14 . TRBJ1-5
CASSTGTAVFSTDTQYF TGTGCCAGTAGTACCGGGACGGCGGTCTTCAGCACAGATACGCAGTATTTT . TRBV19 17 . TRBJ2-3
CSVGYRDPGNTIYF TGCAGCGTTGGATACAGGGATCCTGGAAACACCATATATTTT many TRBV29-1 14 . TRBJ1-3
CSVETNRVGEQYF TGCAGCGTTGAGACGAACAGGGTGGGCGAGCAGTACTTC many TRBV29-1 13 . TRBJ2-7
CASSPRTGAFSSEQYF TGTGCCAGCAGCCCCAGGACAGGCGCTTTCTCGAGCGAGCAGTACTTC many TRBV7-2 16 TRBD1 TRBJ2-7
CASSVSRGLDTIYF TGTGCCAGCAGCGTATCCCGGGGTTTGGACACCATATATTTT few TRBV9 14 . TRBJ1-3
CASSWGQGFYEQYF TGTGCCAGCAGTTGGGGACAGGGTTTCTACGAGCAGTACTTC . TRBV6-5 14 TRBD1 TRBJ2-7
CASSSYQLPQHF TGTGCCAGCAGCTCGTACCAGCTCCCCCAGCATTTT . TRBV7-6 12 . TRBJ1-5
CASSLAGTNQPQHF TGTGCCAGCAGCCTCGCCGGGACGAATCAGCCCCAGCATTTT many TRBV7-9 14 . TRBJ1-5
CASKVGGAYEQYF TGTGCCAGCAAGGTGGGAGGGGCCTACGAGCAGTACTTC . TRBV2 13 TRBD2 TRBJ2-7
CASSLVGGHVNTEAFF TGTGCCAGCAGCTTAGTCGGGGGACACGTGAACACTGAAGCTTTCTTT . TRBV13 16 . TRBJ1-1
CASTLGTVWTEAFF TGTGCCAGCACCCTCGGGACGGTTTGGACTGAAGCTTTCTTT . TRBV7-9 14 . TRBJ1-1
CASSPTQGSQPQHF TGTGCCAGCTCACCAACTCAGGGTAGTCAGCCCCAGCATTTT . TRBV18 14 . TRBJ1-5
CASSSGTGGIRSNQPQHF TGTGCCAGCAGTTCCGGGACAGGGGGCATCAGGAGCAATCAGCCCCAGCATTTT . TRBV28 18 TRBD1 TRBJ1-5
CASSVDEGANYGYTF TGTGCCAGCAGCGTAGACGAGGGGGCAAACTATGGCTACACCTTC few TRBV9 15 TRBD1 TRBJ1-2
CASSFIRVGTHYEQYF TGTGCCAGCAGTTTTATTCGGGTTGGGACCCACTACGAGCAGTACTTC . TRBV28 16 . TRBJ2-7
CASSSRPWGSTDTQYF TGTGCCAGCAGCTCCCGACCCTGGGGCAGCACAGATACGCAGTATTTT . TRBV7-9 16 . TRBJ2-3
CASSLVGQGPMHTQYF TGCGCCAGCAGCTTGGTCGGGCAGGGACCAATGCATACGCAGTATTTT . TRBV5-1 16 . TRBJ2-3
CASREGTGELFF TGTGCCAGCAGGGAGGGAACCGGGGAGCTGTTTTTT many TRBV7-2 12 . TRBJ2-2
CASSLDPTGTETQYF TGTGCCAGCAGCTTAGATCCGACAGGTACTGAGACCCAGTACTTC many TRBV7-6 15 . TRBJ2-5
CASSVYGNYGYTF TGTGCCAGCAGCGTATACGGGAACTATGGCTACACCTTC many TRBV9 13 . TRBJ1-2